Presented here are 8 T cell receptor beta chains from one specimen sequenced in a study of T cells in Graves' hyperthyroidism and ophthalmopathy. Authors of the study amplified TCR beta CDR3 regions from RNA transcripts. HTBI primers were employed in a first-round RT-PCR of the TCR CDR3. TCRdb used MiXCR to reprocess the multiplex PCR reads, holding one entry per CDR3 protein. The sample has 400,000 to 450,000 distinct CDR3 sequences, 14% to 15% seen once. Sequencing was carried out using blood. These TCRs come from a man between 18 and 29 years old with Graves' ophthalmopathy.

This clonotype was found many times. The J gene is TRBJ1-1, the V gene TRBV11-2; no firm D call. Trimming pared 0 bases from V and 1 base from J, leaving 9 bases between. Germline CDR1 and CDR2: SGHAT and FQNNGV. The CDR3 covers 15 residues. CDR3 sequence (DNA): TGTGCCAGCAGCTTAGATCTGGGTGCGAACACTGAAGCTTTCTTT. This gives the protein CASSLDLGANTEAFF. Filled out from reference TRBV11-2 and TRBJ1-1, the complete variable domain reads EAGVAQSPRYKIIEKRQSVAFWCNPISGHATLYWYQQILGQGPKLLIQFQNNGVVDDSQLPKDRFSAERLKGVDSTLKIQPAKLEDSAVYLCASSLDLGANTEAFFGQGTRLTVV.

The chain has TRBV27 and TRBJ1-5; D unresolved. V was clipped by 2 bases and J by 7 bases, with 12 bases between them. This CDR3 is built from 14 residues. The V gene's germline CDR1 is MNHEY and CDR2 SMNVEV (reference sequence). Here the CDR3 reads CASSLIGSRQPQHF. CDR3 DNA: TGTGCCAGCAGTTTAATCGGAAGCCGGCAGCCCCAGCATTTT.

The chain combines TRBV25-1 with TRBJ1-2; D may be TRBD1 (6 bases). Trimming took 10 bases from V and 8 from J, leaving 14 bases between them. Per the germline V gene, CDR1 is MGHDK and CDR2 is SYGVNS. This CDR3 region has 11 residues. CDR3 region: CATWTDRGYTF. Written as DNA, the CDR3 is TGTGCCACCTGGACAGATCGAGGCTACACCTTC.

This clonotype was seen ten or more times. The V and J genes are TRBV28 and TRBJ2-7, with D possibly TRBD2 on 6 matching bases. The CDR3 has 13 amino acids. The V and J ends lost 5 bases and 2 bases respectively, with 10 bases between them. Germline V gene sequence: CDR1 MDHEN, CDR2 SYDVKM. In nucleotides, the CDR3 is TGTGCCAGCAGTCTCCGACTAGCCTACGAGCAGTACTTC. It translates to CASSLRLAYEQYF.

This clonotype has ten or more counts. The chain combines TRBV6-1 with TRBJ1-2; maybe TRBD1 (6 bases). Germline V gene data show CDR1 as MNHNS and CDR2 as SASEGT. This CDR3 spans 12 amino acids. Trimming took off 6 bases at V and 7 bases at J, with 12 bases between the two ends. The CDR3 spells CASSVGHPGYTF. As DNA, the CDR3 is TGTGCCAGCAGCGTGGGACATCCTGGCTACACCTTC.

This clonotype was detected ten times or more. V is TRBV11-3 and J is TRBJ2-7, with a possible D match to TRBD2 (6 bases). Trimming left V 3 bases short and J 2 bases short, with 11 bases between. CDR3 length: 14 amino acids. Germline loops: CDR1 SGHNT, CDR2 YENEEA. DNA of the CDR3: TGTGCCAGCAGCTTCGGAGGGAGTCCCTACGAGCAGTACTTC. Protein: CASSFGGSPYEQYF.

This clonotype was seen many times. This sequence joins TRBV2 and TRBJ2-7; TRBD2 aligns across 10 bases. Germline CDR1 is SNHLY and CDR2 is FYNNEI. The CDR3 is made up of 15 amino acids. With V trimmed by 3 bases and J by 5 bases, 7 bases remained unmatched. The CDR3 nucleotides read TGTGCCAGCAGTGACTTTCTAGCGGGAGACGACGAGCAGTACTTC. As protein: CASSDFLAGDDEQYF. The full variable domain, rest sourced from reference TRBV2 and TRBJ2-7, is EPEVTQTPSHQVTQMGQEVILRCVPISNHLYFYWYRQILGQKVEFLVSFYNNEISEKSEIFDDQFSVERPDGSNFTLKIRSTKLEDSAMYFCASSDFLAGDDEQYFGPGTRLTVT.

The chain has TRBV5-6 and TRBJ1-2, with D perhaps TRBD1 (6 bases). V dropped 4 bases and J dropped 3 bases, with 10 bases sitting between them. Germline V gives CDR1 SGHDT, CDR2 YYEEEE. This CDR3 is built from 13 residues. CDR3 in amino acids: CASSPTGYYGYTF. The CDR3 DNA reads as TGTGCCAGCAGCCCGACAGGATACTATGGCTACACCTTC.